Listed here are 9 T cell receptor beta chains from one sample, sequenced in a study of blood T cell repertoires in COVID-19. This table comes from immunoSEQ multiplex PCR, and its TCRdb copy is limited to in-frame clones, with some not included. The data contain around 99,000 clones, approximately 82% of them singletons. The material sequenced was peripheral blood. Receptors were obtained from a woman older than 75 with active or convalescent COVID-19.

The chain employs TRBV24-1 and TRBJ2-3; 11 nucleotides agree with TRBD1. This CDR3 comprises 16 residues. V shed 4 bases and J 5 bases; nucleotides not matched to a gene: 7. Germline V gives CDR1 KGHDR, CDR2 SFDVKD. The CDR3 nucleotides read TGTGCCACCAGTGAACCGTGGACAGGGGGCGAAGATACGCAGTATTTT. Protein product: CATSEPWTGGEDTQYF.

This sequence joins TRBV3-1 (or the pseudogene TRBV3-2) and TRBJ1-1; TRBD1 might be the D (6 bases). V dropped 1 base and J dropped 5 bases, with 11 bases sitting between them. The CDR3 contains 14 residues. Looked up from germline, CDR1 is LGHDT and CDR2 is YNNKEL (reference sequence). CDR3 loop: CASSQGGQRTEAFF. CDR3 nucleotide sequence: TGTGCCAGCAGCCAAGGTGGACAGCGGACTGAAGCTTTCTTT.

J is TRBJ1-3 and V is TRBV12-3 or TRBV12-4; TRBD1 matches at 8 bases. The CDR3 loop spans 13 amino acids. Trimming removed 6 bases from V and 3 bases from J; junction bases left unmatched: 1. In nucleotides, the CDR3 is TGTGCCAGCAGCAGGGGGCTTGGAAACACCATATATTTT. Its protein is CASSRGLGNTIYF.

This clone was recorded at least ten times. J is TRBJ2-2 and V is TRBV18, with 8 nucleotides matching TRBD1. The germline CDR1 and CDR2 sequences are KGHSH and LQKENI. The V gene end was trimmed by 8 bases and the J gene end by 0 bases; junction bases not matched to a gene: 8. This CDR3 is 16 amino acids long. CDR3 sequence: CASPSLDRANTGELFF. Here the CDR3 DNA reads TGTGCCAGCCCTTCCTTGGACAGGGCGAACACCGGGGAGCTGTTTTTT.

The chain joins TRBV28 to TRBJ2-1; no reliable D call. CDR3 length: 12 amino acids. CDR1 and CDR2 from the germline V gene are MDHEN and SYDVKM. Trimming left V 1 base short and J 4 bases short, with 2 bases between. The CDR3 region has the DNA TGTGCCAGCAGTTTATCTTACAATGAGCAGTTCTTC. It codes for CASSLSYNEQFF.

The DNA for the CDR3 is TGTGCCAGCAGCTTTGGGCTGACAGGGGTCAATGAGCAGTTCTTC. Its translation is CASSFGLTGVNEQFF. The chain is built from TRBV28 and TRBJ2-1; TRBD1 agrees at 8 bases. This CDR3 is 15 amino acids long. The V gene end was trimmed by 6 bases and the J gene end by 6 bases; junction bases not matched to a gene: 10. Per germline, CDR1 MDHEN and CDR2 SYDVKM. Filled out from reference TRBV28 and TRBJ2-1, the complete variable domain reads DVKVTQSSRYLVKRTGEKVFLECVQDMDHENMFWYRQDPGLGLRLIYFSYDVKMKEKGDIPEGYSVSREKKERFSLILESASTNQTSMYLCASSFGLTGVNEQFFGPGTRLTVL.

This chain uses TRBV28 with TRBJ2-7; no reliable D call. V gave up 2 bases and J gave up 4 bases, with 3 bases separating them. Germline values: CDR1 MDHEN, CDR2 SYDVKM. This CDR3 region has 11 residues. CDR3: CASSLLYEQYF. The CDR3 nucleotides are TGTGCCAGCAGTTTACTATACGAGCAGTACTTC.

The rearrangement uses TRBV11-2 and TRBJ2-7; TRBD2 matches at 10 bases. Per germline, CDR1 SGHAT and CDR2 FQNNGV. The ends lost 4 bases at V and 4 bases at J; junction bases unmatched: 7. This CDR3 has 15 amino acids. In DNA form, the CDR3 reads TGTGCCAGCAGCTCCTCTAGCGGGAGAAGGTACGAGCAGTACTTC. Its translation is CASSSSSGRRYEQYF.

A few counts support this clone. The V gene is TRBV27, the J gene TRBJ1-4; TRBD1 agrees at 7 bases. V was clipped by 5 bases and J by 4 bases; unmatched bases: 7. The CDR3 is 15 amino acids. Germline loops: CDR1 MNHEY, CDR2 SMNVEV (reference sequence). The CDR3 nucleotides read TGTGCCAGCAGTCCGTGGACAGGAAATAATGAAAAACTGTTTTTT. Its translation is CASSPWTGNNEKLFF.